This entry lists 30 T cell receptor beta chains sequenced from one sample in a study of T cell repertoires in cytomegalovirus infection. TCRdb processed the reads anew with MiXCR; each CDR3 protein has one entry. Found here are 100,000 to 150,000 distinct CDR3 sequences, more than 20% of them singletons; the top ten hold roughly 35%. What these receptors recognize is not known. Specimen: PBMCs, sequenced either directly or after in vitro stimulation (not recorded which). These receptors were collected from a human donor in good health (CMV status not recorded). Some clones in this sample may be carry-over from other donors' samples.

This clonotype has only a few counts. The chain employs TRBV13 and TRBJ1-1; TRBD1 matches 7 bases. The CDR3 totals 14 residues. Unmatched junction bases numbered 8, after V lost 5 bases and J lost 5 bases. Germline V gene data show CDR1 as PRHDT and CDR2 as FYEKMQ (reference sequence). In DNA form, the CDR3 reads TGTGCCAGCAGCAGCCCGGACAGGCTGACTGAAGCTTTCTTT. This sequence encodes CASSSPDRLTEAFF.

This clonotype was seen a handful of times. The genes are TRBV18 and TRBJ2-5; D is possibly TRBD1 or TRBD2 (5 bases each). The germline gives CDR1 KGHSH, CDR2 LQKENI. With 2 bases removed from V and 2 bases from J, the gap between germline ends came to 9 bases. The CDR3 extends over 14 amino acids. CDR3 sequence (DNA): TGTGCCAGCTCACCAGGGACGCAGCAAGAGACCCAGTACTTC. It is translated as CASSPGTQQETQYF.

By sample share, this clonotype is medium-sized (0.01 to 0.1%). The chain carries TRBV20-1 and TRBJ2-7; D call uncertain. CDR3 length: 15 residues. V shed 0 bases and J shed 3 bases, with 15 bases lying between them. Germline values: CDR1 DFQATT, CDR2 SNEGSKA (reference sequence). CDR3 loop: CSAREGPEPYYEQYF. The CDR3 DNA sequence: TGCAGTGCTAGAGAAGGTCCCGAACCGTACTACGAGCAGTACTTC.

This clonotype was seen many times. This chain joins TRBV7-8 and TRBJ1-6; tentative D call: TRBD1 (6 bases). Germline V CDR1 and CDR2: SGHVS, FQNEAQ. The V and J ends lost 2 bases and 5 bases respectively, with 13 bases between them. This CDR3 spans 16 amino acids. CDR3 loop: CASSLSPAGDNSPLHF. In DNA form, the CDR3 reads TGTGCCAGCAGCTTATCCCCTGCAGGGGATAATTCACCCCTCCACTTT.

CDR3 loop: CASSFSDRSSYNSPLHF. The DNA of the CDR3 is TGTGCCAGCAGTTTTTCGGACCGAAGCTCCTATAATTCACCCCTCCACTTT. The gene calls are TRBV27 and TRBJ1-6; D is uncertain. In germline, CDR1 is MNHEY, CDR2 SMNVEV (reference sequence). Trimming took 3 bases from V and 0 from J, leaving 12 bases between them. The length of the CDR3 is 17 residues.

Many counts were recorded for this clonotype. V gene TRBV12-3 or TRBV12-4 combines with J gene TRBJ1-1; D not certain. The CDR3 contains 14 residues. Between the trimmed V and J ends, which lost 5 bases and 4 bases, there was a span of 14 bases. CDR3 residues: CASSLRLEGTEAFF. CDR3 bases: TGTGCCAGCAGTCTACGTCTTGAGGGCACTGAAGCTTTCTTT.

This clonotype has just a few counts. V and J are TRBV27 and TRBJ2-1, with 15 bases that match TRBD2. The CDR3 covers 16 residues. Germline assignment: CDR1 MNHEY and CDR2 SMNVEV (reference sequence). Germline trimming cut 4 bases from V and 10 bases from J; bases unmatched to any gene: 8. CDR3 DNA: TGTGCCAGCAGTTGGATGGGACTAGCGGGAGGCCCAGAGCAGTTCTTC. It yields the protein CASSWMGLAGGPEQFF.

A few counts support this clonotype. V gene TRBV5-6 combines with J gene TRBJ2-3; D may be TRBD2 (5 bases). The V end was cut by 5 bases, the J end by 3 bases, with 13 bases between. The germline V gene encodes CDR1 SGHDT and CDR2 YYEEEE. The CDR3 runs 14 residues. CDR3 sequence: CASSKLGGTDTQYF. In nucleotides, the CDR3 is TGTGCCAGCAGTAAACTAGGAGGAACAGATACGCAGTATTTT.

By sample fraction, this clonotype is medium-sized. This chain uses TRBV7-2 with TRBJ1-1; D remains unclear. Germline CDR1 and CDR2: SGHTA and FQGNSA. The V end was cut by 0 bases, the J end by 0 bases, with 8 bases between. The CDR3 is made up of 15 amino acids. CDR3 loop: CASSLAFGVNTEAFF. DNA for the CDR3: TGTGCCAGCAGCTTAGCGTTTGGAGTGAACACTGAAGCTTTCTTT.

This clonotype was found many times. The CDR3 DNA reads TGTGCCAGCAGACTGGGACAGCCGGGGACCCAGTACTTC. Protein product: CASRLGQPGTQYF. The chain carries TRBV12-3 or TRBV12-4 and TRBJ2-5; 7 bases agree with TRBD1. The CDR3 contains 13 residues. V lost 6 bases, J lost 7 bases, and 8 bases stayed unmatched.

This clonotype was found many times. The chain joins TRBV12-3 or TRBV12-4 to TRBJ1-1; D gene uncertain. Trimming stripped 0 bases from V and 0 bases from J, with 2 bases between. This CDR3 has 13 residues. CDR3 in amino acids: CASSLAVNTEAFF. CDR3 in DNA: TGTGCCAGCAGTTTAGCAGTGAACACTGAAGCTTTCTTT.

This clonotype was seen ten or more times. The V gene is TRBV7-6, the J gene TRBJ1-5; no clear D gene. There are 14 residues in the CDR3. Germline CDR1 SGHVS, CDR2 FNYEAQ. V lost 5 bases to trimming and J lost 4 bases, with 12 bases between them. This CDR3 is CASSPLGGNQPQHF. The CDR3 DNA sequence: TGTGCCAGCAGCCCCCTCGGAGGGAATCAGCCCCAGCATTTT.

This clonotype was picked up a small number of times. The V call is TRBV10-2, the J call TRBJ1-1; weak D call: TRBD1 (6 bases). Trimming took off 0 bases at V and 11 bases at J, with 13 bases between the two ends. In germline, CDR1 is WSHSY, CDR2 SAAADI. The CDR3 is 13 residues long. The CDR3 bases are TGCGCCAGCAGTGAGTCGGGGCAGGGGCGGGCTTTCTTT. It translates to CASSESGQGRAFF.

The chain has TRBV5-1 and TRBJ1-1, with TRBD1 matching 7 bases. This CDR3 contains 16 residues. The V gene's germline CDR1 is SGHRS and CDR2 YFSETQ. V lost 0 bases and J lost 5; bases outside the gene matches: 10. CDR3 in amino acids: CASSLGHRGGETEAFF. The DNA of the CDR3 is TGCGCCAGCAGCTTGGGGCACAGGGGCGGGGAGACTGAAGCTTTCTTT.

This clonotype was picked up many times. The V and J genes are TRBV7-2 and TRBJ2-3; D gene uncertain. CDR1 SGHTA and CDR2 FQGNSA come from the germline V gene. CDR3 length: 13 residues. The V end lost 4 bases, the J end lost 3 bases, and 8 bases lay between the germline ends. The CDR3 sequence: CASSSAGTDTQYF. The CDR3 DNA reads TGTGCCAGCAGCTCGGCCGGTACAGATACGCAGTATTTT.

This clonotype appeared a few times. The CDR3: CASSIYDRRSIQYF. The CDR3 nucleotides are TGTGCCAGTAGTATTTACGACAGGAGGTCCATTCAGTACTTC. The gene calls are TRBV19 and TRBJ2-4; D perhaps matches TRBD1 (6 bases). Germline V gives CDR1 LNHDA, CDR2 SQIVND (reference sequence). The V and J ends lost 3 bases and 9 bases respectively, with 15 bases between them. The CDR3 covers 14 residues.

This clonotype was found once. The chain is built from TRBV28 and TRBJ1-5; the D is unclear. CDR1 MDHEN and CDR2 SYDVKM come from the germline V gene. This CDR3 spans 14 amino acids. Trimming shortened V by 8 bases and J by 5 bases, and 16 bases separated the two germline ends. The CDR3 sequence: CASRQGIVDQPQHF. For the CDR3, the DNA is TGTGCCAGCCGCCAAGGGATAGTTGATCAGCCCCAGCATTTT.

This clonotype was recorded a few times. The V gene is TRBV4-3, the J gene TRBJ2-3; TRBD2 is a possible D gene (6 bases). Trimming shortened V by 4 bases and J by 2 bases, and 22 bases separated the two germline ends. The germline CDR1 and CDR2 sequences are LGHNA and YSLEER. The CDR3 has 18 amino acids. Written as DNA, the CDR3 is TGCGCCAGCAGCCTTCGATGGGCTAGCGAGTTCCCCACAGATACGCAGTATTTT. It encodes CASSLRWASEFPTDTQYF.

The V gene is TRBV18, the J gene TRBJ2-1, with TRBD2 as a possible D gene (5 bases). Looked up from germline, CDR1 is KGHSH and CDR2 is LQKENI. The CDR3 consists of 13 residues. Trimming pared 1 base from V and 9 bases from J, leaving 10 bases between. In DNA, the CDR3 is TGTGCCAGCTCACCACTTAGTGGAGGTGAGCAGTTCTTC. It yields the protein CASSPLSGGEQFF.

This clonotype was counted a few times. This chain joins TRBV14 and TRBJ1-1; tentative D call: TRBD1 (5 bases). V lost 4 bases, J lost 6 bases, and 12 bases lay in between. The CDR3 length is 13 residues. Germline CDR1 SGHDN, CDR2 FVKESK. In nucleotides, the CDR3 is TGTGCCAGCAGCCGGGGCTTAGAGGCTGAAGCTTTCTTT. This gives the protein CASSRGLEAEAFF.

The chain links TRBV28 to TRBJ2-2; TRBD1 agrees at 11 bases. V shed 4 bases and J 5 bases; nucleotides not matched to a gene: 3. CDR3 length: 15 residues. Germline V gene data show CDR1 as MDHEN and CDR2 as SYDVKM. The CDR3 coding sequence is TGTGCCAGCAGTTCAGGACAGGGGGCTACCGGGGAGCTGTTTTTT. This sequence encodes CASSSGQGATGELFF.

Only a few counts were recorded for this clonotype. The V call is TRBV2, the J call TRBJ2-7; 9 bases line up with TRBD2. Germline values: CDR1 SNHLY, CDR2 FYNNEI. The CDR3 has 19 residues. Trimming removed 7 bases from V and 0 bases from J; junction bases left unmatched: 19. The CDR3 here is CASTEDVSGSGTLSYEQYF. The DNA for the CDR3 is TGTGCCAGCACCGAAGATGTTAGCGGGAGTGGTACCCTCTCCTACGAGCAGTACTTC.

The sample holds a few counts of this clonotype. The rearrangement joins TRBV4-3 to TRBJ1-1; D perhaps matches TRBD1 (5 bases). The germline gives CDR1 LGHNA, CDR2 YSLEER. V lost 7 bases and J lost 1, with 13 bases in between. The CDR3 consists of 14 residues. Here the CDR3 DNA reads TGCGCCAGCAATTGGGAAGGGGAGAACACTGAAGCTTTCTTT. This translates into CASNWEGENTEAFF.

This clonotype has just a few counts. The rearrangement joins TRBV7-3 to TRBJ2-1; D is unclear. CDR3 length equals 15 residues. Germline V CDR1 and CDR2: SGHTA, FQGTGA. V lost 1 base and J lost 0, with 7 bases in between. Here the CDR3 DNA reads TGTGCCAGCAGCTTAATGGGCGGCTCCTACAATGAGCAGTTCTTC. Its protein product is CASSLMGGSYNEQFF. The variable domain in full, with the rest retrieved from reference TRBV7-3 and TRBJ2-1, is GAGVSQTPSNKVTEKGKYVELRCDPISGHTALYWYRQSLGQGPEFLIYFQGTGAADDSGLPNDRFFAVRPEGSVSTLKIQRTERGDSAVYLCASSLMGGSYNEQFFGPGTRLTVL.

The sample holds many counts of this clonotype. V usage is TRBV7-2 and J usage is TRBJ1-3; 8 bases map to TRBD1. Looked up from germline, CDR1 is SGHTA and CDR2 is FQGNSA. The CDR3 contains 15 residues. With 4 bases clipped from V and 4 bases from J, the junction kept 6 bases outside the gene matches. The CDR3, as DNA: TGTGCCAGCAGCTCTGGACAGGGCGTGGGAAACACCATATATTTT. Its protein is CASSSGQGVGNTIYF.

This clonotype has a handful of counts. The V and J genes are TRBV6-1 and TRBJ2-4, with 9 bases fitting TRBD2. V lost 2 bases, J lost 6 bases, and 5 bases stayed unmatched. The CDR3 runs to 15 residues. The V gene's germline CDR1 is MNHNS and CDR2 SASEGT. The CDR3 bases are TGTGCCAGCAGTGAAAGGGTTAGCGGGAGAAACATTCAGTACTTC. Protein sequence: CASSERVSGRNIQYF.

This clonotype came up many times. The rearrangement links TRBV27 to TRBJ1-5, with D possibly being TRBD1 (6 bases). The CDR3 loop spans 15 amino acids. Germline lookup yields CDR1 MNHEY and CDR2 SMNVEV (reference sequence). Between the trimmed V and J ends, which lost 8 bases and 2 bases, there was a span of 16 bases. This CDR3 reads CASGFSRGGNQPQHF. CDR3 DNA: TGTGCCAGCGGGTTCAGCAGGGGAGGCAATCAGCCCCAGCATTTT.

The chain employs TRBV19 and TRBJ1-1; TRBD1 is a possible D gene (5 bases). Trimming pared 5 bases from V and 6 bases from J, leaving 16 bases between. The length of the CDR3 is 14 residues. Germline CDR1 reads LNHDA; CDR2 reads SQIVND (reference sequence). The CDR3 loop reads CASSGGVLGPEAFF. The CDR3 region has the DNA TGTGCCAGTAGTGGAGGGGTCCTCGGGCCTGAAGCTTTCTTT.

The sample holds a few counts of this clonotype. The V and J genes are TRBV7-2 and TRBJ2-7; tentatively, D is TRBD2 (5 bases). CDR3 length: 14 residues. Per germline, CDR1 SGHTA and CDR2 FQGNSA. The V gene lost 2 bases and the J gene lost 1 base, with 9 bases spanning the gap. The CDR3 nucleotides read TGTGCCAGCAGCTTAAACGGCGGGTCCTACGAGCAGTACTTC. Translating gives CASSLNGGSYEQYF.

This clonotype was recorded a few times. The CDR3 spells CSARGSGSRYTGELFF. DNA of the CDR3: TGCAGTGCTAGGGGTAGCGGGAGTAGATATACCGGGGAGCTGTTTTTT. This rearrangement joins TRBV20-1 to TRBJ2-2, with 9 bases aligning to TRBD2. V was clipped by 3 bases and J by 5 bases; unmatched bases: 10. The CDR3 has 16 residues. The germline gives CDR1 DFQATT, CDR2 SNEGSKA (reference sequence).